The subject of this entry is one T cell receptor beta chain. Antigen: not known. This entry is derived from a study of breast tumors, draining lymph nodes, adjacent tissues. Study-wide findings and caveats: Most tumor T cells seemingly derive from lymph node, then expand in tumor. Tumor TCR diversity was below lymph nodes but above nontumor tissue. Data only fit, rather than demonstrated, lymph node origin of most tumor T cells.

Breast cancer patients provided tissue from their axillary draining lymph nodes. MiXCR, run by TCRdb on the multiplex PCR reads, gives a single entry per CDR3 protein. This sample has a few hundred thousand distinct CDR3 sequences, with less than 40% found just once. The sample taken for sequencing was axillary lymph node tissue. The TCR comes from a female donor with breast cancer. Some clones in this sample may be carry-over from other donors' samples.

In DNA, the CDR3 is TGTGCCAGCAGCTTATATGGGGGAAACACCATATATTTT. It codes for CASSLYGGNTIYF. The V gene is TRBV7-9, the J gene TRBJ1-3; no clear D. Germline-derived CDR1 and CDR2 are SEHNR and FQNEAQ (reference sequence). The V end was cut by 2 bases, the J end by 4 bases, with 6 bases between. This CDR3 is 13 amino acids long.